This T cell receptor (beta chain) derives from a study of control samples from healthy donors and cancer patients. The CDR3 spans 15 residues. Trimming left V 5 bases short and J 3 bases short, with 15 bases between. CDR1 and CDR2 (germline): MNHEY, SVGEGT. Libraries were prepared by immunoSEQ multiplex PCR; TCRdb keeps only in-frame clonotypes and omits some of them. The table records tens of thousands of clones, over 85% of them present only once. Sequenced: PBMCs. The receptor was derived from a man aged 30-40 years with colorectal cancer. The rearrangement links TRBV6-2 or TRBV6-3 to TRBJ2-3, with D hard to call. This CDR3 is CASSALSAVTDTQYF. DNA of the CDR3: TGTGCCAGCAGTGCCCTCTCTGCAGTAACAGATACGCAGTATTTT.